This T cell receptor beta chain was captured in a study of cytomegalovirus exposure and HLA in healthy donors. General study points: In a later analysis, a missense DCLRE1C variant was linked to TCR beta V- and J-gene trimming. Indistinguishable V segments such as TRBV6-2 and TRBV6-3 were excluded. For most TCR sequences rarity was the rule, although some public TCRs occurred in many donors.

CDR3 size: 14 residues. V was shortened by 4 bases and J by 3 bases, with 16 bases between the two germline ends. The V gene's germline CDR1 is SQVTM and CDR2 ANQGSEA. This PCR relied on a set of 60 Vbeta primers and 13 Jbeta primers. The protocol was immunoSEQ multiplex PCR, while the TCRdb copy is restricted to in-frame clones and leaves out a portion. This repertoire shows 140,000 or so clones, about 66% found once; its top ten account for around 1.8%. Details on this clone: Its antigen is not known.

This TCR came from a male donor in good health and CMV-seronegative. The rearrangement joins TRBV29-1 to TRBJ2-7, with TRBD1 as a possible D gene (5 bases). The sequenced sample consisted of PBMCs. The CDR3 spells CSVGGLTASYEQYF. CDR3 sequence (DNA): TGCAGCGTTGGGGGTCTGACAGCCAGCTACGAGCAGTACTTC.